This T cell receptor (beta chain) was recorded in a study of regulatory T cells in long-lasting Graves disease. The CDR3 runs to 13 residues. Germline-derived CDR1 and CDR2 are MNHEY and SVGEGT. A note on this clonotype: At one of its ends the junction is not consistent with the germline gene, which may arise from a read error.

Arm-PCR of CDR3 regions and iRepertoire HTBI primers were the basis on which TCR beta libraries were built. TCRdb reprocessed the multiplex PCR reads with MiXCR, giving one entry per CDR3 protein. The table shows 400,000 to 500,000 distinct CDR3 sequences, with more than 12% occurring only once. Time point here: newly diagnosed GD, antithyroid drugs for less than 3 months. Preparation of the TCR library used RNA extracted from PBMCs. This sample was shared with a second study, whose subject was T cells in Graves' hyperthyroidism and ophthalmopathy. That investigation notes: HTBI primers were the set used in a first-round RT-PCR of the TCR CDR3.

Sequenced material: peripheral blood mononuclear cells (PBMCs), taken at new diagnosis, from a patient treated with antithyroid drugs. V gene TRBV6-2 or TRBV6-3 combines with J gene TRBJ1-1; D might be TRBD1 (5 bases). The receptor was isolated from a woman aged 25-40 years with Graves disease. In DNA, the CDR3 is TGTGCCAGCAGTAGCTACGCGGACACCGAAGCTTCCTTT. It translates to CASSSYADTEASF.